Listed below are T cell receptor beta chains from one sample, sequenced in a study of vaccination effects on CD4 cells after COVID-19. These receptors have no known antigen. TCRdb's copy holds only in-frame clones and misses some; the assay was immunoSEQ multiplex PCR. Counted here are fewer than 65,000 clones, roughly four fifths occurring once; the ten biggest clones make up more than 2%. Sequencing used CD4+ T cells from PBMCs cultured with HCoV-229E spike peptides, obtained before COVID-19 vaccination. These receptors were collected from a human donor who received a COVID-19 vaccine. The CDR3 runs from the conserved cysteine through the conserved F or W. A D gene is named only where the DNA matches it firmly. Size values are once, few and many counts, or a class for expanded clones, and some rows have none.

CDR3 protein: CASSLESSVGVGRGSPLHF
CDR3 DNA: TGCGCCAGCAGCTTGGAGTCCTCTGTTGGGGTGGGGAGGGGTTCACCCCTCCACTTT
J gene: TRBJ1-6
V gene: TRBV5-1
D gene: -
clone size: once

CDR3 protein: CASSTGTSGTDTQYF
CDR3 DNA: TGTGCCAGCAGTACCGGGACTAGCGGCACAGATACGCAGTATTTT
J gene: TRBJ2-3
V gene: TRBV7-2
D gene: TRBD2
clone size: -

CDR3 protein: CASSFTTTNEKLFF
CDR3 DNA: TGTGCCAGCAGCTTTACAACAACTAATGAAAAACTGTTTTTT
J gene: TRBJ1-4
V gene: TRBV6-5
D gene: -
clone size: -

CDR3 protein: CAISEFRDRGPYGYTF
CDR3 DNA: TGTGCCATCAGCGAATTCAGGGACAGAGGGCCCTATGGCTACACCTTC
J gene: TRBJ1-2
V gene: TRBV10-3
D gene: TRBD1
clone size: few

CDR3 protein: CATSRDKQVGNYGYTF
CDR3 DNA: TGTGCCACCAGCAGAGATAAGCAGGTGGGGAACTATGGCTACACCTTC
J gene: TRBJ1-2
V gene: TRBV15
D gene: -
clone size: -

CDR3 protein: CASSSPRDFQETQYF
CDR3 DNA: TGTGCCAGCAGTTCCCCCCGGGACTTTCAAGAGACCCAGTACTTC
J gene: TRBJ2-5
V gene: TRBV6-6
D gene: -
clone size: -

CDR3 protein: CASSLDRNTEAFF
CDR3 DNA: TGTGCCAGCAGCTTAGATCGGAACACTGAAGCTTTCTTT
J gene: TRBJ1-1
V gene: TRBV7-7
D gene: -
clone size: -

CDR3 protein: CASSVGTVNTEAFF
CDR3 DNA: TGTGCCAGCAGCGTCGGGACAGTGAACACTGAAGCTTTCTTT
J gene: TRBJ1-1
V gene: TRBV5-8
D gene: TRBD1
clone size: few

CDR3 protein: CASTAGRHYGYTF
CDR3 DNA: TGTGCCAGCACGGCGGGCCGCCACTATGGCTACACCTTC
J gene: TRBJ1-2
V gene: TRBV6-5
D gene: -
clone size: -

CDR3 protein: CASSETGRQETQYF
CDR3 DNA: TGCGCCAGCAGTGAGACAGGGCGGCAAGAGACCCAGTACTTC
J gene: TRBJ2-5
V gene: TRBV10-1
D gene: -
clone size: -

CDR3 protein: CASSVGWGTEF
CDR3 DNA: -
J gene: TRBJ1-1
V gene: TRBV12-3/TRBV12-4
D gene: -
clone size: few

CDR3 protein: CASSWDRLYGYTF
CDR3 DNA: TGTGCCAGCAGCTGGGACCGACTTTATGGCTACACCTTC
J gene: TRBJ1-2
V gene: TRBV6-5
D gene: -
clone size: -

CDR3 protein: CASSGTGVYGYTF
CDR3 DNA: TGTGCCAGTAGCGGGACAGGAGTCTATGGCTACACCTTC
J gene: TRBJ1-2
V gene: TRBV19
D gene: TRBD1
clone size: -

CDR3 protein: CASSEGGHVIGLPLHF
CDR3 DNA: TGTGCCAGCAGCGAGGGGGGACATGTCATCGGATTACCCCTCCACTTT
J gene: TRBJ1-6
V gene: TRBV9
D gene: -
clone size: few

CDR3 protein: CASSYSERVLDNEQFF
CDR3 DNA: TGTGCCAGCAGTTACTCCGAAAGGGTTCTGGACAATGAGCAGTTCTTC
J gene: TRBJ2-1
V gene: TRBV6-2/TRBV6-3
D gene: -
clone size: -

CDR3 protein: CATSRGQSGNTEAFF
CDR3 DNA: TGTGCCACCAGCAGAGGACAGTCTGGGAACACTGAAGCTTTCTTT
J gene: TRBJ1-1
V gene: TRBV15
D gene: -
clone size: -

CDR3 protein: CATSREGGGVETQYF
CDR3 DNA: TGTGCCACCAGCAGAGAAGGCGGGGGGGTTGAGACCCAGTACTTC
J gene: TRBJ2-5
V gene: TRBV15
D gene: TRBD2
clone size: -

CDR3 protein: CASSPSAGGGAGSETQYF
CDR3 DNA: TGTGCCAGCAGCCCATCTGCGGGCGGGGGGGCTGGGAGCGAGACCCAGTACTTC
J gene: TRBJ2-5
V gene: TRBV4-2
D gene: TRBD2
clone size: -

CDR3 protein: CASRGTGSAQPQHF
CDR3 DNA: TGTGCCAGCAGGGGGACAGGTTCGGCTCAGCCCCAGCATTTT
J gene: TRBJ1-5
V gene: TRBV6-5
D gene: TRBD1
clone size: few

CDR3 protein: CASSKTSTGTGYTF
CDR3 DNA: TGTGCCAGCAGCAAAACATCGACAGGGACTGGCTACACCTTC
J gene: TRBJ1-2
V gene: TRBV14
D gene: TRBD1
clone size: few

CDR3 protein: CASTRLQGAGGYTF
CDR3 DNA: TGTGCCAGCACACGACTACAGGGGGCTGGTGGCTACACCTTC
J gene: TRBJ1-2
V gene: TRBV9
D gene: TRBD1
clone size: -

CDR3 protein: CASAEQGRVTDTQYF
CDR3 DNA: TGTGCCAGCGCGGAACAGGGGAGGGTCACAGATACGCAGTATTTT
J gene: TRBJ2-3
V gene: TRBV6-4
D gene: -
clone size: -

CDR3 protein: CASREESSGNTIYF
CDR3 DNA: TGCGCCAGCAGAGAGGAAAGCTCTGGAAACACCATATATTTT
J gene: TRBJ1-3
V gene: TRBV10-2
D gene: -
clone size: -

CDR3 protein: CATSDSDTLVDLEETQYF
CDR3 DNA: TGTGCCACCAGTGATTCTGATACCCTTGTGGACCTAGAAGAGACCCAGTACTTC
J gene: TRBJ2-5
V gene: TRBV24-1
D gene: -
clone size: few

CDR3 protein: CASVAGTAYSPLHF
CDR3 DNA: TGTGCCAGCGTCGCGGGGACAGCTTATTCACCCCTCCACTTT
J gene: TRBJ1-6
V gene: TRBV6-6
D gene: TRBD1
clone size: few

CDR3 protein: CASGLVGSPPGEQFF
CDR3 DNA: TGTGCTAGTGGTTTGGTAGGGTCCCCACCGGGTGAGCAGTTCTTC
J gene: TRBJ2-1
V gene: TRBV12-5
D gene: -
clone size: -

CDR3 protein: CATRTGTGYGYTF
CDR3 DNA: TGTGCCACCAGAACCGGGACAGGGTATGGCTACACCTTC
J gene: TRBJ1-2
V gene: TRBV19
D gene: TRBD1
clone size: -

CDR3 protein: CASSYGPGGTQYF
CDR3 DNA: TGTGCCAGCAGTTACGGACCGGGTGGGACCCAGTACTTC
J gene: TRBJ2-5
V gene: TRBV6-2/TRBV6-3
D gene: -
clone size: -

CDR3 protein: CASSRNRVGDGYTF
CDR3 DNA: TGTGCCAGCAGCCGGAACAGGGTCGGCGATGGCTACACCTTC
J gene: TRBJ1-2
V gene: TRBV27
D gene: -
clone size: once

CDR3 protein: CASSYSRTNEKLFF
CDR3 DNA: TGTGCCAGCAGTTACTCGCGGACCAATGAAAAACTGTTTTTT
J gene: TRBJ1-4
V gene: TRBV6-5
D gene: -
clone size: -

CDR3 protein: CATSLGLQETQYF
CDR3 DNA: TGTGCCACCAGCTTGGGTCTACAAGAGACCCAGTACTTC
J gene: TRBJ2-5
V gene: TRBV15
D gene: -
clone size: -

CDR3 protein: CASSTLGAGPPPGELFF
CDR3 DNA: TGTGCCAGCAGTACCCTCGGGGCAGGACCCCCCCCCGGGGAGCTGTTTTTT
J gene: TRBJ2-2
V gene: TRBV28
D gene: -
clone size: -

CDR3 protein: CASSEWETQYF
CDR3 DNA: TGTGCCAGCAGTGAATGGGAGACCCAGTACTTC
J gene: TRBJ2-5
V gene: TRBV2
D gene: -
clone size: -

CDR3 protein: CASRETGTSGGTQFF
CDR3 DNA: TGCGCCAGCCGCGAAACCGGGACTAGCGGGGGGACTCAGTTCTTC
J gene: TRBJ2-1
V gene: TRBV10-2
D gene: TRBD2
clone size: -

CDR3 protein: CASSHLDRGMNTEAFF
CDR3 DNA: TGTGCCAGCAGCCATCTGGACAGGGGAATGAACACTGAAGCTTTCTTT
J gene: TRBJ1-1
V gene: TRBV3-1/TRBV3-2
D gene: TRBD1
clone size: -

CDR3 protein: CASSYRPATDTQYF
CDR3 DNA: TGTGCCAGCAGTTACAGGCCAGCCACAGATACGCAGTATTTT
J gene: TRBJ2-3
V gene: TRBV6-5
D gene: -
clone size: -

CDR3 protein: CASSGQGIGTEAFF
CDR3 DNA: TGTGCCAGCAGCGGACAGGGGATTGGGACTGAAGCTTTCTTT
J gene: TRBJ1-1
V gene: TRBV2
D gene: TRBD1
clone size: -

CDR3 protein: CASSFTGPNTGELFF
CDR3 DNA: TGCGCCAGCAGCTTTACCGGGCCGAACACCGGGGAGCTGTTTTTT
J gene: TRBJ2-2
V gene: TRBV5-1
D gene: -
clone size: -

CDR3 protein: CASRSTRTGKQNTEAFF
CDR3 DNA: TGTGCCAGTAGGTCTACCCGGACAGGGAAACAGAACACTGAAGCTTTCTTT
J gene: TRBJ1-1
V gene: TRBV19
D gene: TRBD1
clone size: -

CDR3 protein: CASRTLLDYGYTF
CDR3 DNA: TGTGCCAGCAGGACGCTTTTAGATTATGGCTACACCTTC
J gene: TRBJ1-2
V gene: TRBV28
D gene: -
clone size: -

CDR3 protein: CASSTGQLRGGYTF
CDR3 DNA: TGTGCCAGCAGTACAGGACAGCTTCGGGGGGGCTACACCTTC
J gene: TRBJ1-2
V gene: TRBV6-6
D gene: -
clone size: -

CDR3 protein: CASSLVSQPQHF
CDR3 DNA: TGTGCCAGCAGCTTAGTATCCCAGCCCCAGCATTTT
J gene: TRBJ1-5
V gene: TRBV7-8
D gene: -
clone size: -

CDR3 protein: CSASRRGLVDTQYF
CDR3 DNA: TGCAGTGCTAGTAGACGGGGGCTCGTAGATACGCAGTATTTT
J gene: TRBJ2-3
V gene: TRBV20-1
D gene: -
clone size: -